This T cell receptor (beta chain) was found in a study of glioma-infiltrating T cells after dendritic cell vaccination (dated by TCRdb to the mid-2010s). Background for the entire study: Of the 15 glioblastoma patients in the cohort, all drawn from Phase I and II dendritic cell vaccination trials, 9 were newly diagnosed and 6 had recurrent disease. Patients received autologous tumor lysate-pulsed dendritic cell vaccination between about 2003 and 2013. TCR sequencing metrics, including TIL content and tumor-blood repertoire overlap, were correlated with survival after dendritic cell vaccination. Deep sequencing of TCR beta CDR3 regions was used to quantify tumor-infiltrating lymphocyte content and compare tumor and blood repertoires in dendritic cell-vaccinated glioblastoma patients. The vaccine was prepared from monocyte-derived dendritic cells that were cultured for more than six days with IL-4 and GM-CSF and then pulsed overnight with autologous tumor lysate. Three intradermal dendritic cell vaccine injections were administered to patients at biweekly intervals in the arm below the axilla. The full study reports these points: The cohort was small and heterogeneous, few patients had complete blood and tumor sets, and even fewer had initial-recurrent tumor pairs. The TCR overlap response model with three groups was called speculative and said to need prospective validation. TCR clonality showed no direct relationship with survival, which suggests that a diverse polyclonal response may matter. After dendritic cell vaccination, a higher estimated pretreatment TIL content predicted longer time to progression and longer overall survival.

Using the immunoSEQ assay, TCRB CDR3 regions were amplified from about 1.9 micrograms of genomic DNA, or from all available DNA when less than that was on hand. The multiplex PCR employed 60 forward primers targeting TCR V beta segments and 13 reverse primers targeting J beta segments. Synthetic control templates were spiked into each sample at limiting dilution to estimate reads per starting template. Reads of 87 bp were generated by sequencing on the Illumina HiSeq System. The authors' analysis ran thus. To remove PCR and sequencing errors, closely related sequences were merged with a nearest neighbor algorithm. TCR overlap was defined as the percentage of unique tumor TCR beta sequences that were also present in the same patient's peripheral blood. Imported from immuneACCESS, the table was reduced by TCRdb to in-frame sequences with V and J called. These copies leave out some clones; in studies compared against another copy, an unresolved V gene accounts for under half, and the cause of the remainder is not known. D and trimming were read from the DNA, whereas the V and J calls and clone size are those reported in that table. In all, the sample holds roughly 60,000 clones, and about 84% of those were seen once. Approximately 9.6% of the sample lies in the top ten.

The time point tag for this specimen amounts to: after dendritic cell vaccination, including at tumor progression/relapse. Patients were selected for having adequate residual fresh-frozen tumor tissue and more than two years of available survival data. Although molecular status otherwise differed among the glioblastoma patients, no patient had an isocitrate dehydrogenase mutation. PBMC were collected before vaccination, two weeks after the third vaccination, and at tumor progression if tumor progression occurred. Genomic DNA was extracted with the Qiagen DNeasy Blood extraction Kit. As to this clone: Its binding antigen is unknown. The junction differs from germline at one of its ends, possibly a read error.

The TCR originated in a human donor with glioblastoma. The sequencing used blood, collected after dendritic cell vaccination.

DNA sequence: TGTGCTAGCAGCTCCGGGACAGGCGGTACCGGGGAGCTGTTTTTT. Its protein is CASSSGTGGTGELFF. Rearrangement joined TRBV7-7 to TRBJ2-2; TRBD1 aligns with 8 central bases. Per the germline V gene (reference sequence), SSHAT is the CDR1 and FNYEAQ is the CDR2. The CDR3, cysteine through phenylalanine, is 15 amino acids long. The only DNA kept is the CDR3, 45 bases in frame from the first base.